The 32 T cell receptor beta chains below all came from one sample that was sequenced in a study of shared clonotypes between healthy human individuals (dated by TCRdb to the early 2020s). Receptor libraries were prepared by the immunoSEQ multiplex PCR assay. TCRdb obtained this table from immuneACCESS and retained in-frame rearrangements with V and J assigned. These tables miss some clones; where compared with another copy, unresolved V genes account for less than half of the shortfall, and the remainder is unexplained. The sample table lists some 580,000 clones, 95% to 98% of them with a count of one. The ten biggest clones cover 0.25% to 0.35% of the sample. CD8 naive samples were CD45RO-negative cells positively selected for CCR7, giving a CD45RA+CCR7+ population that excluded TemRA cells. Sequencing was carried out using naive CD8+ T cells sorted from blood. The sample's cell subset or site label, in plain terms: CD45RA+CCR7+. These TCRs come from a man aged 25-40 years in good health.

The chain has TRBV19 and TRBJ1-1, with 8 positions matching TRBD1. J was trimmed by 1 base and V by 3 bases; bases with no gene match: 4. Germline lookup yields CDR1 LNHDA and CDR2 SQIVND (reference sequence). The CDR3 is 15 amino acids. CDR3 residues: CASSIGQGPNTEAFF. The CDR3 DNA sequence: TGTGCCAGTAGTATCGGACAGGGACCGAACACTGAAGCTTTCTTT.

The rearrangement joins TRBV7-3 to TRBJ2-1, with 10 bases aligning to TRBD2. Unmatched junction bases numbered 6, after V lost 2 bases and J lost 5 bases. This CDR3 has 16 residues. Germline V gene sequence: CDR1 SGHTA, CDR2 FQGTGA. DNA for the CDR3: TGTGCCAGCAGCTTAGCTAGCGGGAGCGGCCACAATGAGCAGTTCTTC. Its translation is CASSLASGSGHNEQFF.

The chain has TRBV7-2 and TRBJ2-7; D remains ambiguous. CDR1 is SGHTA and CDR2 is FQGNSA in the germline V gene. The CDR3 totals 13 residues. V lost 1 base to trimming and J lost 5 bases, with 9 bases between them. DNA of the CDR3: TGTGCCAGCAGCTTAGTGCTTTCCGACGAGCAGTACTTC. Its protein is CASSLVLSDEQYF.

V and J are TRBV9 and TRBJ2-1; the D gene is possibly TRBD1 (5 bases). Trimming took 3 bases from V and 4 from J, leaving 14 bases between them. This CDR3 spans 15 amino acids. From germline, CDR1 is SGDLS and CDR2 YYNGEE. CDR3 protein: CASSGSGAGYNEQFF. CDR3 DNA sequence: TGTGCCAGCAGCGGGAGTGGGGCTGGTTACAATGAGCAGTTCTTC. Based on the CDR3 plus reference TRBV9 and TRBJ2-1, the full variable domain is DSGVTQTPKHLITATGQRVTLRCSPRSGDLSVYWYQQSLDQGLQFLIQYYNGEERAKGNILERFSAQQFPDLHSELNLSSLELGDSALYFCASSGSGAGYNEQFFGPGTRLTVL.

The chain carries TRBV5-3 and TRBJ2-7; tentatively, D is TRBD1 or TRBD2 (6 bases each). TRBV5-3 is an open reading frame whose function is uncertain. The CDR3 covers 17 residues. V lost 4 bases and J lost 5, with 25 bases in between. In DNA, the CDR3 is TGTGCCAGAAGCCCTCCTCAGAAAGATGGGGGGCGCCACGAGCAGTACTTC. Its translation is CARSPPQKDGGRHEQYF.

The chain has TRBV9 and TRBJ2-1; D may be TRBD2 (6 bases). Per germline, CDR1 SGDLS and CDR2 YYNGEE. Trimming removed 4 bases from V and 0 bases from J, with 14 bases in between. The CDR3 has 16 amino acids. The CDR3 sequence: CASSPGGGNSYNEQFF. The CDR3 DNA follows: TGTGCCAGCAGCCCTGGCGGCGGGAACTCCTACAATGAGCAGTTCTTC.

This chain connects TRBV28 to TRBJ2-3; perhaps TRBD2 as D (6 bases). Trimming took off 5 bases at V and 0 bases at J, with 18 bases between the two ends. Germline V gives CDR1 MDHEN, CDR2 SYDVKM. The CDR3 has 17 amino acids. This CDR3 is CASSIGLSSTSTDTQYF. The CDR3 DNA follows: TGTGCCAGCAGTATCGGACTATCGTCGACTAGCACAGATACGCAGTATTTT. The variable domain in full, completed from reference TRBV28 and TRBJ2-3, reads DVKVTQSSRYLVKRTGEKVFLECVQDMDHENMFWYRQDPGLGLRLIYFSYDVKMKEKGDIPEGYSVSREKKERFSLILESASTNQTSMYLCASSIGLSSTSTDTQYFGPGTRLTVL.

As regards this clone: This sample also contains other DNA sequences that code for the same CDR3. This chain uses TRBV2 with TRBJ2-1; possible D gene TRBD1, 6 bases. This CDR3 is built from 14 residues. In germline, CDR1 is SNHLY, CDR2 FYNNEI. V lost 8 bases and J 2 bases, leaving 13 bases between the germline ends. Here the CDR3 reads CASLGGRTYNEQFF. In nucleotides, the CDR3 is TGTGCCAGCCTAGGGGGTCGGACCTACAATGAGCAGTTCTTC. Filled out from reference TRBV2 and TRBJ2-1, the complete variable domain reads EPEVTQTPSHQVTQMGQEVILRCVPISNHLYFYWYRQILGQKVEFLVSFYNNEISEKSEIFDDQFSVERPDGSNFTLKIRSTKLEDSAMYFCASLGGRTYNEQFFGPGTRLTVL.

The V and J genes are TRBV5-1 and TRBJ2-2, with TRBD2 matching over 10 bases. Germline V CDR1 and CDR2: SGHRS, YFSETQ. CDR3 length: 16 residues. With V trimmed by 2 bases and J by 0 bases, 1 base remained unmatched. CDR3 amino acids: CASSLGLAANTGELFF. In DNA form, the CDR3 reads TGCGCCAGCAGCTTAGGACTAGCGGCGAACACCGGGGAGCTGTTTTTT.

The V gene is TRBV27, the J gene TRBJ2-5; 7 bases align to TRBD1. Germline V gives CDR1 MNHEY, CDR2 SMNVEV (reference sequence). There are 15 residues in the CDR3. Trimming removed 4 bases from V and 5 bases from J; junction bases left unmatched: 10. The DNA of the CDR3 is TGTGCCAGCAGTTCGAGGGGGCCATTCGAGGAGACCCAGTACTTC. This encodes CASSSRGPFEETQYF.

The chain is built from TRBV30 and TRBJ2-1, with 11 nucleotides matching TRBD2. The germline V gene encodes CDR1 GTSNPN and CDR2 SVGIG (reference sequence). The J segment lost 9 bases and the V segment lost 4 bases, leaving 11 bases of the junction unmatched. CDR3 length: 15 amino acids. The DNA for the CDR3 is TGTGCCTGGACCCTCTCACTAGCGGGAGAAGGTGAGCAGTTCTTC. Protein sequence: CAWTLSLAGEGEQFF.

The V gene is TRBV27, the J gene TRBJ2-1; D gene uncertain. The V and J ends lost 2 bases and 5 bases respectively, with 7 bases between them. Germline values: CDR1 MNHEY, CDR2 SMNVEV (reference sequence). The CDR3 length is 13 residues. The CDR3 DNA reads as TGTGCCAGCAGTTTACGGCCGCACAATGAGCAGTTCTTC. Its translation: CASSLRPHNEQFF.

This chain connects TRBV27 to TRBJ2-1; D call uncertain. CDR3 length: 12 amino acids. Trimming shortened V by 5 bases and J by 9 bases, and 11 bases separated the two germline ends. Germline assignment: CDR1 MNHEY and CDR2 SMNVEV (reference sequence). The CDR3 bases are TGTGCCAGCAGTCCCTCAACGGGTGAGCAGTTCTTC. It translates to CASSPSTGEQFF.

The J gene is TRBJ2-7, the V gene TRBV27; TRBD1 agrees at 9 bases. Trimming took 10 bases from V and 3 from J; bases not matched to a gene: 7. The CDR3 spans 13 residues. Germline V gene lookup returns CDR1 MNHEY and CDR2 SMNVEV (reference sequence). The CDR3 nucleotides are TGTGCCACCGGACAGGGGTCCCGCTACGAGCAGTACTTC. Translated, it gives CATGQGSRYEQYF.

The V and J genes are TRBV2 and TRBJ1-2; 7 nucleotides match TRBD1. Germline values: CDR1 SNHLY, CDR2 FYNNEI. V was clipped by 6 bases and J by 3 bases; unmatched bases: 1. CDR3 length equals 12 residues. CDR3 sequence (DNA): TGTGCCAGCAGGGGACAGCACTATGGCTACACCTTC. Residues: CASRGQHYGYTF.

In regard to this clone: This sample includes further DNA sequences coding for the same CDR3. V gene TRBV9 combines with J gene TRBJ2-3; 10 nucleotides agree with TRBD2. Germline CDR1 is SGDLS and CDR2 is YYNGEE. The V gene end was trimmed by 3 bases and the J gene end by 3 bases; junction bases not matched to a gene: 4. The CDR3 covers 15 residues. This chain's CDR3 is CASSGSGRATDTQYF. CDR3 in DNA: TGTGCCAGCAGCGGCAGCGGGAGGGCTACAGATACGCAGTATTTT.

The V and J genes are TRBV5-6 and TRBJ1-4, with a possible D match to TRBD1 (5 bases). V lost 4 bases and J 8 bases, leaving 15 bases between the germline ends. This CDR3 is built from 14 residues. Germline V CDR1 and CDR2: SGHDT, YYEEEE. The CDR3 DNA is TGTGCCAGCAGCCAGGGTGGGCAGTCAGAAAAACTGTTTTTT. It encodes CASSQGGQSEKLFF.

The chain links TRBV27 to TRBJ2-5, with D perhaps assigned TRBD1 or TRBD2 (5 bases each). Looked up from germline, CDR1 is MNHEY and CDR2 is SMNVEV (reference sequence). V lost 4 bases and J 6 bases, leaving 15 bases between the germline ends. CDR3 size: 14 residues. Here the CDR3 reads CASSSAAGGKTQYF. As DNA, the CDR3 is TGTGCCAGCAGTTCCGCGGCTGGGGGAAAGACCCAGTACTTC.

This chain uses TRBV10-1 with TRBJ2-7; 8 nucleotides agree with TRBD1. CDR3 size: 16 residues. In germline, CDR1 is WNHNN, CDR2 SYGVQD (reference sequence). The ends lost 1 base at V and 1 base at J; junction bases unmatched: 6. The CDR3 is CASSEWGQAGSYEQYF. DNA for the CDR3: TGCGCCAGCAGTGAGTGGGGACAGGCGGGGTCCTACGAGCAGTACTTC.

This sequence joins TRBV7-9 and TRBJ1-1; D call uncertain. CDR3 length equals 11 residues. V was shortened by 5 bases and J by 10 bases, with 11 bases between the two germline ends. CDR1 is SEHNR and CDR2 is FQNEAQ in the germline V gene (reference sequence). The CDR3 region is CASSAGKAAFF. CDR3 nucleotide sequence: TGTGCCAGCAGCGCCGGGAAAGCAGCTTTCTTT.

The V and J genes are TRBV18 and TRBJ2-5; perhaps TRBD1 as D (6 bases). From germline, CDR1 is KGHSH and CDR2 LQKENI. Trimming removed 4 bases at V and 0 bases at J, with 9 bases between. The CDR3 is 14 residues long. This chain's CDR3 is CASSHNRDQETQYF. CDR3 nucleotide sequence: TGTGCCAGCTCACATAACAGGGACCAAGAGACCCAGTACTTC.

V is TRBV5-5 and J is TRBJ2-7, with D unresolved. The CDR3 is 17 residues long. V dropped 0 bases and J dropped 2 bases, with 18 bases sitting between them. Germline loops: CDR1 SGHKS, CDR2 YYEKEE (reference sequence). In DNA form, the CDR3 reads TGTGCCAGCAGCTTGGATTTCATAGAGACAAACGCCTACGAGCAGTACTTC. Its protein is CASSLDFIETNAYEQYF.

V gene TRBV11-2 combines with J gene TRBJ2-3, with D possibly matching TRBD2 (5 bases). CDR3 length: 17 amino acids. Germline V gene sequence: CDR1 SGHAT, CDR2 FQNNGV. Between the trimmed V and J ends, which lost 0 bases and 2 bases, there was a span of 15 bases. The CDR3 DNA reads as TGTGCCAGCAGCTTAGATGCATGGGAGTCCCCCACAGATACGCAGTATTTT. Residues: CASSLDAWESPTDTQYF.

CDR3 sequence reads: CASSYSSFAGDYEQYF. For the CDR3, the DNA is TGTGCCAGCAGTTACTCTTCCTTCGCGGGTGACTACGAGCAGTACTTC. V gene TRBV6-5 combines with J gene TRBJ2-7; D possibly corresponds to TRBD2 (5 bases). In germline, CDR1 is MNHEY, CDR2 SVGAGI. V lost 0 bases, J lost 3 bases, and 15 bases lay in between. CDR3 length: 16 amino acids.

The CDR3 DNA follows: TGTGCCAGCAGCCAAGATCAGACTTCCCCGACCTACGAGCAGTACTTC. The encoded protein is CASSQDQTSPTYEQYF. The chain is built from TRBV14 and TRBJ2-7; no clear D gene. Germline lookup yields CDR1 SGHDN and CDR2 FVKESK. This CDR3 has 16 amino acids. Trimming took 0 bases from V and 2 from J, leaving 14 bases between them.

This clone was seen a single time. The chain joins TRBV7-9 to TRBJ2-1, with 9 bases identical to TRBD1. CDR3 length: 16 residues. The germline gives CDR1 SEHNR, CDR2 FQNEAQ (reference sequence). Trimming cost V 4 bases and J 5 bases; bases outside gene matches: 9. CDR3 loop: CASSSTGGGPHNEQFF. CDR3 nucleotides: TGTGCCAGCAGCTCAACAGGGGGCGGCCCGCACAATGAGCAGTTCTTC.

This chain connects TRBV10-2 to TRBJ1-5; D remains unclear. The germline gives CDR1 WSHSY, CDR2 SAAADI. Trimming took 8 bases from V and 9 from J, leaving 11 bases between them. The CDR3 consists of 11 residues. As DNA, the CDR3 is TGCGCCAGCGGACGTCCATGGCCCCAGCATTTT. Its protein product is CASGRPWPQHF.

The CDR3 spells CASSPSQGDYEQYF. Here the CDR3 DNA reads TGTGCCAGCAGCCCCAGCCAGGGGGATTACGAGCAGTACTTC. V and J are TRBV7-2 and TRBJ2-7, with 7 bases fitting TRBD1. V lost 5 bases to trimming and J lost 4 bases; unmatched junction nucleotides: 8. Germline-derived CDR1 and CDR2 are SGHTA and FQGNSA. The CDR3 is 14 amino acids.

The V gene is TRBV7-6, the J gene TRBJ2-1, with 11 bases matching TRBD2. Germline values: CDR1 SGHVS, CDR2 FNYEAQ. This CDR3 comprises 15 residues. The V gene end was trimmed by 5 bases and the J gene end by 8 bases; junction bases not matched to a gene: 8. DNA of the CDR3: TGTGCCAGCAGCCAACTAGCGGGAGTCAGTGATGAGCAGTTCTTC. It translates to CASSQLAGVSDEQFF.

V is TRBV19 and J is TRBJ2-4; 9 bases line up with TRBD1. Germline V gene lookup returns CDR1 LNHDA and CDR2 SQIVND (reference sequence). The CDR3 sequence is 14 residues long. V was pared by 6 bases and J by 2 bases, with 2 bases of the junction left unmatched. CDR3 DNA: TGTGCCAGTAGCACAGGGGGCCCCAAAAACATTCAGTACTTC. Its protein is CASSTGGPKNIQYF.

CDR3 protein: CASSLGGSGETQYF. CDR3 DNA: TGCGCCAGCAGCTTGGGAGGGAGCGGGGAGACCCAGTACTTC. The V and J genes are TRBV5-1 and TRBJ2-5, with a weak D call TRBD2 (6 bases). This CDR3 has 14 residues. Germline assignment: CDR1 SGHRS and CDR2 YFSETQ. V lost 0 bases to trimming and J lost 5 bases, with 11 bases between them.

The chain couples TRBV2 to TRBJ2-7; possible D gene TRBD2, 6 bases. Germline V gene data show CDR1 as SNHLY and CDR2 as FYNNEI. Trimming shortened V by 5 bases and J by 0 bases, and 17 bases separated the two germline ends. The CDR3 is 16 residues long. The CDR3 is CASSIPGLVSSYEQYF. Here the CDR3 DNA reads TGTGCCAGCAGTATCCCGGGACTTGTGTCCTCCTACGAGCAGTACTTC.